This TCR beta chain was recorded in a study of patients with pleural tuberculosis. V lost 6 bases to trimming and J lost 4 bases; unmatched junction nucleotides: 12. The CDR3 runs to 16 residues. TCRdb reprocessed the reads via MiXCR and lists one record per CDR3 protein. The sample lists tens of thousands of distinct CDR3 sequences; roughly 18% were seen once. This clonotype was recorded many times. The chain links TRBV12-3 or TRBV12-4 to TRBJ2-5, with 9 bases matching TRBD2. The TCR comes from a human donor with pleural tuberculosis. The specimen sequenced was peripheral blood. The CDR3: CASSRATSGPVETQYF. The CDR3 DNA reads as TGTGCCAGCAGCAGGGCGACTAGCGGCCCGGTAGAGACCCAGTACTTC.